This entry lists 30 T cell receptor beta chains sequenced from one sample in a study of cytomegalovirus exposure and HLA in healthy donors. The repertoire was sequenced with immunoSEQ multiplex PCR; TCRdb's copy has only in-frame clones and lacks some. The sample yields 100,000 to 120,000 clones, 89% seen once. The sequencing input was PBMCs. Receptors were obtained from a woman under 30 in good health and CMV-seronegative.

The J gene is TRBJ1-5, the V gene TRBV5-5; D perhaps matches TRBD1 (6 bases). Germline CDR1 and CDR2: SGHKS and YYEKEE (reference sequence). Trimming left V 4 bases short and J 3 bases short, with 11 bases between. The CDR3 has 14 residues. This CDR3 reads CASSQQGSNQPQHF. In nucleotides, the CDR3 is TGTGCCAGCAGCCAACAGGGCTCCAATCAGCCCCAGCATTTT.

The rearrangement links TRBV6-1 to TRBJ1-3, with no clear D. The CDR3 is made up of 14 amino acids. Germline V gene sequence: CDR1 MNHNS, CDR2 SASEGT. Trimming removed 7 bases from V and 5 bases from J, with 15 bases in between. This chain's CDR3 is CASTPRRLRNTIYF. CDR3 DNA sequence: TGTGCCAGCACCCCCCGCCGACTACGAAACACCATATATTTT.

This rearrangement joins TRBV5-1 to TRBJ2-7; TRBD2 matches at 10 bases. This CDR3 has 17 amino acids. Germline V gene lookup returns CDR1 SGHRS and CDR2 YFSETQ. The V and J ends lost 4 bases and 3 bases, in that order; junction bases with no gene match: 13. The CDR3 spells CASSPPLRTSGVYEQYF. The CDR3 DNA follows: TGCGCCAGCAGCCCCCCCCTCCGGACTAGCGGAGTCTACGAGCAGTACTTC.

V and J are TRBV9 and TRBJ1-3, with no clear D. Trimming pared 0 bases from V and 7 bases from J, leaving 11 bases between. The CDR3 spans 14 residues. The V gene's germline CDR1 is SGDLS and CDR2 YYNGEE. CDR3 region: CASSVGEASNTIYF. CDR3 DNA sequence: TGTGCCAGCAGCGTAGGAGAGGCTAGCAACACCATATATTTT.

CDR3 amino acids: CASRGGMSTEAFF. DNA for the CDR3: TGTGCCAGCCGGGGCGGGATGAGCACTGAAGCTTTCTTT. The V gene is TRBV9, the J gene TRBJ1-1, with a weak D call TRBD1 (5 bases). The CDR3 runs 13 residues. Trimming pared 7 bases from V and 4 bases from J, leaving 14 bases between. The germline gives CDR1 SGDLS, CDR2 YYNGEE.

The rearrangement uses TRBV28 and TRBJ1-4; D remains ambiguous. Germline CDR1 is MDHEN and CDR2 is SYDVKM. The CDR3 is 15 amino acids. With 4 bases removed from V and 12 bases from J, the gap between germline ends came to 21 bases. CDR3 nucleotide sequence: TGTGCCAGCAGTTATACTGGACTTTCGCAAATACAACTGTTTTTT. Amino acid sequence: CASSYTGLSQIQLFF.

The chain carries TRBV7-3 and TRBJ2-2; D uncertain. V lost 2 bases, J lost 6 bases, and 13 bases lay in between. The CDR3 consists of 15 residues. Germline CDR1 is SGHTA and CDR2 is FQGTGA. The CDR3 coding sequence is TGTGCCAGCAGCTTACTCGGAGCAAACGCCGGGGAGCTGTTTTTT. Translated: CASSLLGANAGELFF.

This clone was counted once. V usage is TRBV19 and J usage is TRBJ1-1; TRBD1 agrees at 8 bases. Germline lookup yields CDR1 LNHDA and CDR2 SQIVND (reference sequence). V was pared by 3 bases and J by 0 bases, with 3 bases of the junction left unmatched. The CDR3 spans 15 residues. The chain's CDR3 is CASSMQGALNTEAFF. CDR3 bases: TGTGCCAGTAGTATGCAGGGGGCCCTGAACACTGAAGCTTTCTTT.

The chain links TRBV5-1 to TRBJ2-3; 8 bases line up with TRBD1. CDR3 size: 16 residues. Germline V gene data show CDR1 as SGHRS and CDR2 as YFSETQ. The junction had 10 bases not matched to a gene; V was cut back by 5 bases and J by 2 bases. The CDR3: CASSLGSRGLTDTQYF. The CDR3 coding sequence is TGCGCCAGCAGTCTGGGATCCAGGGGGCTCACAGATACGCAGTATTTT. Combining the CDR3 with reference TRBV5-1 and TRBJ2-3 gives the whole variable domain KAGVTQTPRYLIKTRGQQVTLSCSPISGHRSVSWYQQTPGQGLQFLFEYFSETQRNKGNFPGRFSGRQFSNSRSEMNVSTLELGDSALYLCASSLGSRGLTDTQYFGPGTRLTVL.

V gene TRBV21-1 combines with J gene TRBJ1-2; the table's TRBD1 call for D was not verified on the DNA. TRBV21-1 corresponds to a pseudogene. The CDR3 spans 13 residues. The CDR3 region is CASSKSQGAFYTF. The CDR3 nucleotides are TGTGCCAGCAGCAAATCCCAGGGGGCTTTCTACACCTTC.

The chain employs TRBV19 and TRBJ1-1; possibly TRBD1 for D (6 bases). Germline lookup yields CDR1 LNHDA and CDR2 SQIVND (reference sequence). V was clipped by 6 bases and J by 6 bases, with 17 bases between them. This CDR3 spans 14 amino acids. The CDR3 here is CASSKGHLEPEAFF. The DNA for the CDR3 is TGTGCCAGTAGCAAGGGACATCTAGAACCTGAAGCTTTCTTT.

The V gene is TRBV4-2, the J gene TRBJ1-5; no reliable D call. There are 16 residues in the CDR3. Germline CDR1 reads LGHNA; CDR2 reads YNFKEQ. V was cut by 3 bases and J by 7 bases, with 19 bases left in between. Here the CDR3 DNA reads TGTGCCAGCAGCCAGGCCGAGCTAATCGGCGGGCAGCCCCAGCATTTT. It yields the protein CASSQAELIGGQPQHF.

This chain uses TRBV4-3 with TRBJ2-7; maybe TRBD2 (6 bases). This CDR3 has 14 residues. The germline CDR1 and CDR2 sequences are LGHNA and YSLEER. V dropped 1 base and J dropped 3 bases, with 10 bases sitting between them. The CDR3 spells CASSQGAGGYEQYF. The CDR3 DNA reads TGCGCCAGCAGCCAAGGAGCGGGCGGCTACGAGCAGTACTTC.

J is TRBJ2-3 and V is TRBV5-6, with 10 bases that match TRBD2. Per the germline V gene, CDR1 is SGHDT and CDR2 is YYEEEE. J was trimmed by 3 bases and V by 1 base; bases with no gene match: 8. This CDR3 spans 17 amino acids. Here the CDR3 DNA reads TGTGCCAGCAGCTTGACACCAGGACTAGCGGTGACAGATACGCAGTATTTT. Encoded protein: CASSLTPGLAVTDTQYF.

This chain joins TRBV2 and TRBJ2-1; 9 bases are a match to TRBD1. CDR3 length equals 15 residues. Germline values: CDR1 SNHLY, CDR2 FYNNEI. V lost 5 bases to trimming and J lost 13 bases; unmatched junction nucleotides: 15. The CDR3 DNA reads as TGTGCCAGCAGTCAGGGACAGGGAAACCTACAACTACAGTTCTTC. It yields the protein CASSQGQGNLQLQFF.

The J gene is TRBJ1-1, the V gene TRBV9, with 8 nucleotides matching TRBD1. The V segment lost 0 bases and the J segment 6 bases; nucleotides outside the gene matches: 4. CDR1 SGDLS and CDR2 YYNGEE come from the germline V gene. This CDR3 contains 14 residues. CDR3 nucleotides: TGTGCCAGCAGCGTAGCAGGGACAGGCGCTGAAGCTTTCTTT. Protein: CASSVAGTGAEAFF.

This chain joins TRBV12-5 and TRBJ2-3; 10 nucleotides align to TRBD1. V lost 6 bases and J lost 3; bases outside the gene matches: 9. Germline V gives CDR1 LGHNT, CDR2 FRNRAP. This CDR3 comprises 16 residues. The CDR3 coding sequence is TGTGCTAGTGGGGCCCCTGAGGGACAGGGGACAGATACGCAGTATTTT. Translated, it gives CASGAPEGQGTDTQYF.

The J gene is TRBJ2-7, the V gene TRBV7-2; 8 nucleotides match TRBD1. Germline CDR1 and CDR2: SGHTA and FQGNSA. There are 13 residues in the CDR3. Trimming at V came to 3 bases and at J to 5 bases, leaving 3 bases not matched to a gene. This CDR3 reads CASSFQGANEQYF. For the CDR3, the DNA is TGTGCCAGCAGCTTTCAGGGGGCGAACGAGCAGTACTTC.

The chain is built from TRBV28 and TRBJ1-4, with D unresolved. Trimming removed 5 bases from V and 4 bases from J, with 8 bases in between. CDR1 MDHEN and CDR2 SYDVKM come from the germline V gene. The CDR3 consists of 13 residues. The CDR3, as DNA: TGTGCCAGCAGTCCCTATCGTAATGAAAAACTGTTTTTT. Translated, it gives CASSPYRNEKLFF.

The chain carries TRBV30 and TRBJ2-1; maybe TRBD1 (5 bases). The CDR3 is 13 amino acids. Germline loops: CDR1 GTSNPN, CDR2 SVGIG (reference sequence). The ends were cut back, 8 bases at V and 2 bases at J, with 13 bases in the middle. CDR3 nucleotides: TGTGCCGGACACAGGCAGCCCTACAATGAGCAGTTCTTC. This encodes CAGHRQPYNEQFF.

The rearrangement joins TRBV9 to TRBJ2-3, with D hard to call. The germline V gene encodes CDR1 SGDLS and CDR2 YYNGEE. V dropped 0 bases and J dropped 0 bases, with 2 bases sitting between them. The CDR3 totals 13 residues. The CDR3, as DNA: TGTGCCAGCAGCGTAGCTAGCACAGATACGCAGTATTTT. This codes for CASSVASTDTQYF.

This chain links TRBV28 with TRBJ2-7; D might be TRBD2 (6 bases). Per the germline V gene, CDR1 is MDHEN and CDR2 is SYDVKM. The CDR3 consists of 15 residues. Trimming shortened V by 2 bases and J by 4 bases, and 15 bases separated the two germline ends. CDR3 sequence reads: CASSLKGLFRYEQYF. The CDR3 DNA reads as TGTGCCAGCAGTTTAAAGGGACTCTTTCGGTACGAGCAGTACTTC.

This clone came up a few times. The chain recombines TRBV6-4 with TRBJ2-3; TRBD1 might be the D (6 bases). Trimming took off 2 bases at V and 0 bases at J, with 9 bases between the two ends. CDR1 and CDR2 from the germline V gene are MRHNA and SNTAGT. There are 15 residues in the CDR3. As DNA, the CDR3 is TGTGCCAGCAGTGACCAGGGGCGAAGCACAGATACGCAGTATTTT. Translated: CASSDQGRSTDTQYF.

CDR3 loop: CASSIRRDTEAFF. DNA for the CDR3: TGTGCCAGCAGTATCCGCAGGGACACTGAAGCTTTCTTT. The chain is built from TRBV6-1 and TRBJ1-1, with D possibly matching TRBD1 (5 bases). Germline assignment: CDR1 MNHNS and CDR2 SASEGT. The V and J ends lost 5 bases and 3 bases respectively, with 10 bases between them. There are 13 residues in the CDR3.

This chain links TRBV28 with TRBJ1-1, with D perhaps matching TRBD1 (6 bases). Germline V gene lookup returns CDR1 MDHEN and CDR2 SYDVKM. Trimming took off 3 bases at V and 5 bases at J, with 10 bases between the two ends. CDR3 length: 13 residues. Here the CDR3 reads CASSLQGMTEAFF. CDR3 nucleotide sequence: TGTGCCAGCAGTTTGCAGGGGATGACTGAAGCTTTCTTT.

The CDR3 loop is CASSSTGNGETQYF. The DNA of the CDR3 is TGTGCCAGCAGCTCTACCGGGAATGGGGAGACCCAGTACTTC. The rearrangement joins TRBV7-9 to TRBJ2-5; TRBD2 might be the D (5 bases). V lost 4 bases and J lost 5, with 14 bases in between. This CDR3 contains 14 residues. Germline V gives CDR1 SEHNR, CDR2 FQNEAQ (reference sequence). Using reference TRBV7-9 and TRBJ2-5 for the parts outside the CDR3, the full variable domain is DTGVSQNPRHKITKRGQNVTFRCDPISEHNRLYWYRQTLGQGPEFLTYFQNEAQLEKSRLLSDRFSAERPKGSFSTLEIQRTEQGDSAMYLCASSSTGNGETQYFGPGTRLLVL.

Here the CDR3 DNA reads TGTGCCAGCATGAATGGGGGACTTACCTACGAGCAGTACTTC. This translates into CASMNGGLTYEQYF. The genes are TRBV7-9 and TRBJ2-7; D is possibly TRBD2 (6 bases). CDR3 length equals 14 residues. CDR1 is SEHNR and CDR2 is FQNEAQ in the germline V gene (reference sequence). V dropped 7 bases and J dropped 2 bases, with 15 bases sitting between them.

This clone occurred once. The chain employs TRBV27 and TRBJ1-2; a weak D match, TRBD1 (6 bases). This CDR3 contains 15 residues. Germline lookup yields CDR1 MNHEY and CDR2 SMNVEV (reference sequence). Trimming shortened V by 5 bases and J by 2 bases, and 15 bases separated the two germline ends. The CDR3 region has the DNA TGTGCCAGCAGTCCCACCGGACAGTGGAACTATGGCTACACCTTC. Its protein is CASSPTGQWNYGYTF.

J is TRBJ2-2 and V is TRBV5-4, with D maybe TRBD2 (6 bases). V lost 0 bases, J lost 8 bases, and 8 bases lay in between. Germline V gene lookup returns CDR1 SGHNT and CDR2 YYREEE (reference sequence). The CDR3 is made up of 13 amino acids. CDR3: CASSLDGGGELFF. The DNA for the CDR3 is TGTGCCAGCAGCTTGGACGGGGGTGGGGAGCTGTTTTTT.

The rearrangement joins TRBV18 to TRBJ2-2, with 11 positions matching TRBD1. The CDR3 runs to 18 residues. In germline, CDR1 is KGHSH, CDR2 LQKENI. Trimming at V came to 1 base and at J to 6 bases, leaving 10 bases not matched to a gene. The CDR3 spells CASSPLPGQGAAAGELFF. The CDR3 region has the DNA TGTGCCAGCTCACCACTCCCCGGACAGGGGGCCGCGGCCGGGGAGCTGTTTTTT.